This T cell receptor (beta chain) was captured in a study of T cell clones after liver transplantation. Study information: A pre-transplant mixed lymphocyte reaction with TCRbeta sequencing defined graft-donor-reactive clones followed in post-transplant blood. Samples came pre-transplant, pre-randomization before withdrawal, and post-randomization after withdrawal ended.

Libraries were prepared by immunoSEQ multiplex PCR; TCRdb keeps only in-frame clonotypes and omits some of them. The sample includes 95,000 to 130,000 clones, roughly nine tenths of them seen just once. The V gene lost 3 bases and the J gene lost 5 bases, with 12 bases spanning the gap. Germline V gives CDR1 SGHTA, CDR2 FQGTGA. This CDR3 has 14 residues. The material sequenced was CD4+ T cells from blood, taken 12 months after liver transplant. The chain combines TRBV7-3 with TRBJ2-3; possibly TRBD1 for D (6 bases). This clonotype originated in a human patient who received a liver transplant. Some of these T cells may belong to the graft donor. DNA of the CDR3: TGTGCCAGCAGCTTTACAGGGTCTCGAGATACGCAGTATTTT. Translation gives CASSFTGSRDTQYF.